This T cell receptor (beta chain) was recovered during a study of CD8 T cells in ankylosing spondylitis. Study results and limitations: Ankylosing spondylitis blood appeared to carry a characteristic TCR beta motif of fewer than 10 highly homologous variants. Matched ankylosing spondylitis synovial fluid reportedly showed significant enrichment of disease-linked clones. Within peripheral blood, clones linked to disease were CD8+ and relatively rare.

Trimming cost V 8 bases and J 5 bases; bases outside gene matches: 9. Germline V lookup: CDR1 SGHRS, CDR2 YFSETQ. The CDR3 has 14 amino acids. The TCR beta libraries were generated through quantitative 5'-RACE incorporating molecular barcodes. TCRdb reprocessed the 5' RACE reads via MiXCR and lists one record per CDR3 protein. The sample records about 69,000 distinct CDR3 sequences, approximately 5% being singletons. Details on this clonotype: The target antigen is unknown.

J is TRBJ2-1 and V is TRBV5-1, with 8 bases matching TRBD2. Sequencing input: blood, either unsorted or a sorted T cell fraction (not recorded which). The TCR comes from a male donor with ankylosing spondylitis or in good health (not recorded which). In nucleotides, the CDR3 is TGCGCCAGTAGCGGTAGCGGGGCCGACAATGAGCAGTTCTTC. Residues: CASSGSGADNEQFF. The full variable domain, in which reference TRBV5-1 and TRBJ2-1 provide the parts outside the CDR3, is KAGVTQTPRYLIKTRGQQVTLSCSPISGHRSVSWYQQTPGQGLQFLFEYFSETQRNKGNFPGRFSGRQFSNSRSEMNVSTLELGDSALYLCASSGSGADNEQFFGPGTRLTVL.